These T cell receptor delta chains were read from a single sample in a study of γδ T cells in repeated Plasmodium falciparum infection. TCRdb re-identified clones in the multiplex PCR reads via CATT. Among tens of thousands of delta-chain clones listed, over 1.5% were seen once. Sequencing was carried out using gamma-delta T cells from blood. These receptors all come from a pool of human donors (malaria-infected and uninfected, not separated). The CDR3 runs from the conserved cysteine through the conserved F or W. D genes are given only for firm matches. Part of the rows lack a size; the others show once, few, many or a class for expanded clones.

j_call: TRDJ4; v_call: TRDV1; d_call: TRDD2; clone_size: many; cdr3_length: 22; cdr3_nt: TGTGCTCTTGGGGAACTTGTTCTTCCTTCCTACTCTTGGTGGGGGAGCCGCGGGCCCCTGATCTTT; cdr3_aa: CALGELVLPSYSWWGSRGPLIF
j_call: TRDJ1; v_call: TRDV1; d_call: TRDD3; clone_size: many; cdr3_length: 19; cdr3_nt: TGTGCTCTTGGGGAAATGGTCCTACGGTTCGCTGGGGGATCCGATAAACTCATCTTT; cdr3_aa: CALGEMVLRFAGGSDKLIF
j_call: TRDJ1; v_call: TRDV1; d_call: -; clone_size: many; cdr3_length: 24; cdr3_nt: TGTGCTCTTGGGGACCTTCGCCCCCAGGATCCTAGGAGGTATACTCCGGGGTACACCGATAAACTCATCTTT; cdr3_aa: CALGDLRPQDPRRYTPGYTDKLIF
j_call: TRDJ1; v_call: TRDV1; d_call: TRDD3; clone_size: many; cdr3_length: 23; cdr3_nt: TGTGCTCTTGGGGCACCATCACTTTTACTGGGGGATACGCGATTCCCTTCCACCGATAAACTCATCTTT; cdr3_aa: CALGAPSLLLGDTRFPSTDKLIF
j_call: TRDJ1; v_call: TRDV1; d_call: TRDD3; clone_size: many; cdr3_length: 17; cdr3_nt: TGTGCTCTTGGGGAACAGGGCCGCCGTCCTGGGGGACGTAAACTCATCTTT; cdr3_aa: CALGEQGRRPGGRKLIF
j_call: TRDJ1; v_call: TRDV1; d_call: TRDD3; clone_size: many; cdr3_length: 20; cdr3_nt: TGTGCTCTTGGGGAACTATGGACCTCCTGGGGGAACCCGTACACCGATAAACTCATCTTT; cdr3_aa: CALGELWTSWGNPYTDKLIF
j_call: TRDJ1; v_call: TRDV1; d_call: TRDD3; clone_size: medium-sized; cdr3_length: 18; cdr3_nt: TGTGCTCTTGGGGAAAAAATTGGGGGATACAAGTACACCGATAAACTCATCTTT; cdr3_aa: CALGEKIGGYKYTDKLIF
j_call: TRDJ1; v_call: TRDV1; d_call: TRDD3; clone_size: many; cdr3_length: 21; cdr3_nt: TGTGCTCTTGGGGAAGTTAGGAGGTACTGGGGGATACTTTCGTACACCGATAAACTCATCTTT; cdr3_aa: CALGEVRRYWGILSYTDKLIF
j_call: TRDJ1; v_call: TRDV1; d_call: -; clone_size: many; cdr3_length: 18; cdr3_nt: TGCGCTCTTGGGGAAGCCCTAGGGGTGGAGAGACACACCGATAAACTCATCTTT; cdr3_aa: CALGEALGVERHTDKLIF
j_call: TRDJ1; v_call: TRDV1; d_call: -; clone_size: medium-sized; cdr3_length: 25; cdr3_nt: TGTGCTCTTGGGGACAGAGGAGTTTGGTCCTTCCCACTGGGGCAAGGGGTTCCACGCACCGATAAACTCATCTTT; cdr3_aa: CALGDRGVWSFPLGQGVPRTDKLIF
j_call: TRDJ1; v_call: TRDV1; d_call: TRDD3; clone_size: medium-sized; cdr3_length: 17; cdr3_nt: TGTGCTCTTCGGGAACTAAACGTCTGGGGGTTCTACGATAAACTCATCTTT; cdr3_aa: CALRELNVWGFYDKLIF
j_call: TRDJ1; v_call: TRDV3; d_call: TRDD3; clone_size: many; cdr3_length: 23; cdr3_nt: TGTGCCTTGGGCGGCCCCCCCCTTAGTACTGGGGGTAGTTCTCGATTTCTCGGCGATAAACTCATCTTT; cdr3_aa: CALGGPPLSTGGSSRFLGDKLIF
j_call: TRDJ1; v_call: TRDV1; d_call: TRDD3; clone_size: many; cdr3_length: 18; cdr3_nt: TGTGCTCTTGGGAACTATTACTGGGGTGCTCGTTCAGGCGATAAACTCATCTTT; cdr3_aa: CALGNYYWGARSGDKLIF
j_call: TRDJ1; v_call: TRDV1; d_call: -; clone_size: medium-sized; cdr3_length: 20; cdr3_nt: TGTGCTCTTGGGGAACCCAAAAAGTGGGTCTGGGGACCGTACACCGATAAACTCATCTTT; cdr3_aa: CALGEPKKWVWGPYTDKLIF
j_call: TRDJ1; v_call: TRDV1; d_call: TRDD3; clone_size: medium-sized; cdr3_length: 21; cdr3_nt: TGTGCTCTTGGGGCCCCCCCCGCTGAGTACTGGGGGATGTCTTACACCGATAAACTCATCTTT; cdr3_aa: CALGAPPAEYWGMSYTDKLIF
j_call: TRDJ1; v_call: TRDV1; d_call: TRDD3; clone_size: many; cdr3_length: 23; cdr3_nt: TGTGCTCTTGGGGAAGTTCTTCCCCCCCTTTGGTACTGGGGGATACTGTACACCGATAAACTCATCTTT; cdr3_aa: CALGEVLPPLWYWGILYTDKLIF
j_call: TRDJ1; v_call: TRDV1; d_call: TRDD3; clone_size: many; cdr3_length: 19; cdr3_nt: TGTGCTCTTGTGGATATCTTCCTTGGGGGATACCGTAACACCGATAAACTCATCTTT; cdr3_aa: CALVDIFLGGYRNTDKLIF
j_call: TRDJ1; v_call: TRDV1; d_call: -; clone_size: many; cdr3_length: 20; cdr3_nt: TGTGCTCTTGGGGAACTCAAAGGTTTCCTGTGGGGGCCCACAACCGATAAACTCATCTTT; cdr3_aa: CALGELKGFLWGPTTDKLIF
j_call: TRDJ1; v_call: TRDV1; d_call: TRDD2; clone_size: many; cdr3_length: 22; cdr3_nt: TGTGCTCTTGGGGCTACCTTCCTACCTACGTTTAGCCGGCCTACTAACACCGATAAACTCATCTTT; cdr3_aa: CALGATFLPTFSRPTNTDKLIF
j_call: TRDJ1; v_call: TRDV1; d_call: -; clone_size: medium-sized; cdr3_length: 17; cdr3_nt: TGTGCTCTTGGGGAACTTCCATCATATATCTTCACCGATAAACTCATCTTT; cdr3_aa: CALGELPSYIFTDKLIF
j_call: TRDJ1; v_call: TRDV1; d_call: TRDD3; clone_size: -; cdr3_length: 23; cdr3_nt: TGTGCTCTTGGGGAACTTATTGGTCTAGACACGTACTGGGGGATAAGATATGAAGATAAAATAATCTTT; cdr3_aa: CALGELIGLDTYWGIRYEDKIIF
j_call: TRDJ1; v_call: TRDV1; d_call: -; clone_size: many; cdr3_length: 17; cdr3_nt: TGTGCTCTTGGGGAATCCGTATTTTTTCCCAATCGGAGGAAACTCATCTTT; cdr3_aa: CALGESVFFPNRRKLIF
j_call: TRDJ1; v_call: TRDV1; d_call: -; clone_size: few; cdr3_length: 22; cdr3_nt: TGTGCTCTTGGGAGATCCCCACCTAGGACTTTCTCTACTGGGATATCCCAGGGTAAACTCATCTTT; cdr3_aa: CALGRSPPRTFSTGISQGKLIF
j_call: TRDJ1; v_call: TRDV1; d_call: -; clone_size: many; cdr3_length: 25; cdr3_nt: TGTGCTCTTGGGGAACTGGTGCTTCCTACGGTCTGGGGGACGCGAAATCGACCCTACACCGATAAACTCATCTTT; cdr3_aa: CALGELVLPTVWGTRNRPYTDKLIF
j_call: TRDJ1; v_call: TRDV1; d_call: TRDD2; clone_size: many; cdr3_length: 19; cdr3_nt: TGTGCTTTTGGGGAACTTCACCTTCCTACGAAGGGTTCCACCGATAAACTCATCTTT; cdr3_aa: CAFGELHLPTKGSTDKLIF
j_call: TRDJ1; v_call: TRDV1; d_call: -; clone_size: many; cdr3_length: 19; cdr3_nt: TGTGCTCTTGGGGAACTCTCGCCCGCCGCGCCTGGGTGGTCCGATAAACTCATCTTT; cdr3_aa: CALGELSPAAPGWSDKLIF
j_call: TRDJ1; v_call: TRDV1; d_call: -; clone_size: many; cdr3_length: 15; cdr3_nt: TGTGCTCTTGGGGAACTCTACCCTGAGGATATCAAACTCATCTTT; cdr3_aa: CALGELYPEDIKLIF
j_call: TRDJ1; v_call: TRDV1; d_call: -; clone_size: many; cdr3_length: 16; cdr3_nt: TGTGCTCTTGGGGAACTCCTTCCTTACTGGGGGGCCAAACTCATCTTT; cdr3_aa: CALGELLPYWGAKLIF
j_call: TRDJ1; v_call: TRDV1; d_call: TRDD3; clone_size: medium-sized; cdr3_length: 17; cdr3_nt: TGTGCTCTTGGGGATCCGACCCGCTACGGGATACCCGATAAACTCATCTTT; cdr3_aa: CALGDPTRYGIPDKLIF
j_call: TRDJ1; v_call: TRDV1; d_call: -; clone_size: -; cdr3_length: 21; cdr3_nt: TGTGCTCTTGGGGAACCTCCTACTAAGGTATGGGGGCCCGCGTACACCGATAAACTCATCTTT; cdr3_aa: CALGEPPTKVWGPAYTDKLIF
j_call: TRDJ3; v_call: TRDV2; d_call: TRDD3; clone_size: medium-sized; cdr3_length: 18; cdr3_nt: TGTGCCTGTGACCTACTGGGGGATACGCATTGGGACACCCGACAGATGTTTTTC; cdr3_aa: CACDLLGDTHWDTRQMFF
j_call: TRDJ2; v_call: TRDV1; d_call: -; clone_size: few; cdr3_length: 23; cdr3_nt: TGTGCTCTTGGGTTTAGGGCACTTTCTCGGGGGGCCTACCTCTTTACTTTGACAGCACAACTCTTCTTT; cdr3_aa: CALGFRALSRGAYLFTLTAQLFF
j_call: TRDJ1; v_call: TRDV3; d_call: TRDD3; clone_size: many; cdr3_length: 18; cdr3_nt: TGTGCCTTCTTCCGAAATTGGGGGATACCCTCGGCCACCGATAAACTCATCTTT; cdr3_aa: CAFFRNWGIPSATDKLIF
j_call: TRDJ1; v_call: TRDV1; d_call: TRDD3; clone_size: medium-sized; cdr3_length: 22; cdr3_nt: TGTGCTCTTGGGGAAAGACTCGTCCCTCGGGTTACTGGGGGATACGCGTCCGATAAACTCATCTTT; cdr3_aa: CALGERLVPRVTGGYASDKLIF
j_call: TRDJ1; v_call: TRAV38-2/DV8; d_call: TRDD3; clone_size: many; cdr3_length: 27; cdr3_nt: TGTGCTTATAGGAGCGCGGAACTCTTCTTCTGGTCTTCGTCAGAATCGACTGGGGGGTCGTACACCGATAAACTCATCTTT; cdr3_aa: CAYRSAELFFWSSSESTGGSYTDKLIF
j_call: TRDJ1; v_call: TRDV3; d_call: TRDD3; clone_size: medium-sized; cdr3_length: 25; cdr3_nt: TGTGCCTTCCCACTAAGCTTCCACGTTCTACATTCGGTACTGGGGGATAAGGAGCACACCGATAAACTCATCTTT; cdr3_aa: CAFPLSFHVLHSVLGDKEHTDKLIF
j_call: TRDJ1; v_call: TRDV1; d_call: TRDD2; clone_size: many; cdr3_length: 15; cdr3_nt: TGTGCTCTTGGGGAAGTAAAGCTTCCTACGGATAAACTCATCTTT; cdr3_aa: CALGEVKLPTDKLIF
j_call: TRDJ1; v_call: TRDV1; d_call: TRDD3; clone_size: many; cdr3_length: 28; cdr3_nt: TGTGCTCTTGGGGAAAGCGGAAATCCCACTTCGGGGAGGAAGCCCTTTACTGGGGGATACGGGTACACCGATAAACTCATCTTT; cdr3_aa: CALGESGNPTSGRKPFTGGYGYTDKLIF
j_call: TRDJ1; v_call: TRDV1; d_call: TRDD3; clone_size: many; cdr3_length: 23; cdr3_nt: TGTGCTCTTGGGGTCCCTACCACGGTCTACTGGGGGATCTGGCGGCTTTACACCGATAAACTCATCTTT; cdr3_aa: CALGVPTTVYWGIWRLYTDKLIF
j_call: TRDJ1; v_call: TRDV1; d_call: TRDD3; clone_size: medium-sized; cdr3_length: 23; cdr3_nt: TGTGCTCTTGGGGCGCGACTTCCTATCCCGTACTGGGGGATACCGAACTTTACCGATAAACTCATCTTT; cdr3_aa: CALGARLPIPYWGIPNFTDKLIF
j_call: TRDJ1; v_call: TRDV1; d_call: TRDD2; clone_size: many; cdr3_length: 19; cdr3_nt: TGTGCTCTTGGGGAACCGGGGTTCCTACGGTCTATAGACACCGATAAACTCATCTTT; cdr3_aa: CALGEPGFLRSIDTDKLIF
j_call: TRDJ1; v_call: TRAV38-2/DV8; d_call: TRDD3; clone_size: many; cdr3_length: 22; cdr3_nt: TGTGCTTATAGGAGATTCTTTGCCTTCCCCCCGAGTACTGGGGGATACGCCGATAAACTCATCTTT; cdr3_aa: CAYRRFFAFPPSTGGYADKLIF
j_call: TRDJ1; v_call: TRDV1; d_call: TRDD3; clone_size: many; cdr3_length: 21; cdr3_nt: TGTGCTCTTGGGGAGACCCATGCGTACTGGGGTCCCTTACGCCTTTTTAATAAACTCATCTTT; cdr3_aa: CALGETHAYWGPLRLFNKLIF
j_call: TRDJ1; v_call: TRDV1; d_call: TRDD3; clone_size: many; cdr3_length: 25; cdr3_nt: TGTGCTCTTGGGGACTTAAGGGGGCCTCCTACCCGCTACTGGGGGATACCCCACTACACCGATAAACTCATCTTT; cdr3_aa: CALGDLRGPPTRYWGIPHYTDKLIF
j_call: TRDJ3; v_call: TRDV1; d_call: -; clone_size: large; cdr3_length: 17; cdr3_nt: TGTGCTCTTGGGGTAAACCACAGGCCCTGGGACACCCGACAGATGTTTTTC; cdr3_aa: CALGVNHRPWDTRQMFF
j_call: TRDJ1; v_call: TRDV1; d_call: TRDD3; clone_size: many; cdr3_length: 20; cdr3_nt: TGTGCTTTAGGGGGCTCGACTTTCCCAGTACTGTTGGGGGATACCGATAAACTCATCTTT; cdr3_aa: CALGGSTFPVLLGDTDKLIF
j_call: TRDJ1; v_call: TRDV1; d_call: TRDD3; clone_size: many; cdr3_length: 18; cdr3_nt: TGTGCTCTTGGGGAACTCACTCCTGGGGGATACGAGTGCCATAAACTCATCTTT; cdr3_aa: CALGELTPGGYECHKLIF
j_call: TRDJ3; v_call: TRDV2; d_call: TRDD3; clone_size: many; cdr3_length: 18; cdr3_nt: TGTGCCTGTGACGTACTGGGGGATAGCTCCTGGGACACCCGACAGATGTTTTTC; cdr3_aa: CACDVLGDSSWDTRQMFF
j_call: TRDJ1; v_call: TRDV3; d_call: TRDD3; clone_size: medium-sized; cdr3_length: 28; cdr3_nt: TGTGCCTTTGGTGGTTCCTCCCCGCTGGGGGATACGGGGAGCGCATGTTTACGGATAGCTACGTACACCGATAAACTCATCTTT; cdr3_aa: CAFGGSSPLGDTGSACLRIATYTDKLIF
j_call: TRDJ2; v_call: TRDV2; d_call: TRDD3; clone_size: medium-sized; cdr3_length: 16; cdr3_nt: TGTGCCTGTGACACCGTGGGGGAGCCTTTGACAGCACAACTCTTCTTT; cdr3_aa: CACDTVGEPLTAQLFF
j_call: TRDJ1; v_call: TRDV1; d_call: TRDD3; clone_size: many; cdr3_length: 19; cdr3_nt: TGTGCTCTTGGGGAAGTAAAGGGTGGTGGGGGACCGTACACCGATAAACTCATCTTT; cdr3_aa: CALGEVKGGGGPYTDKLIF
j_call: TRDJ3; v_call: TRDV2; d_call: -; clone_size: medium-sized; cdr3_length: 35; cdr3_nt: TGTGCCTGTGACCCCCCGCGGTTGTGCCACGGCAAAGAATACACCTTGGCCAGGATTCTGTGGATTCAATCCATTAGCTCCTGGGACACCCGACAGATGTTTTTC; cdr3_aa: CACDPPRLCHGKEYTLARILWIQSISSWDTRQMFF
j_call: TRDJ1; v_call: TRDV1; d_call: TRDD3; clone_size: many; cdr3_length: 20; cdr3_nt: TGTGCTCTTGGGGAACGGTCCCTTCGCTACTGGGGGATACACACCGATAAACTCATCTTT; cdr3_aa: CALGERSLRYWGIHTDKLIF
j_call: TRDJ1; v_call: TRDV1; d_call: TRDD3; clone_size: medium-sized; cdr3_length: 18; cdr3_nt: TGTGCTCTTGGGAGACCTTCAGTACTGGGGGATTACACCGATAAACTCATCTTT; cdr3_aa: CALGRPSVLGDYTDKLIF
j_call: TRDJ1; v_call: TRAV29/DV5; d_call: TRDD3; clone_size: many; cdr3_length: 16; cdr3_nt: TGTGCAGCAAGCTTAGCGAGGGGGATCGGTTCCGATAAACTCATCTTT; cdr3_aa: CAASLARGIGSDKLIF